This passage covers 10 T cell receptor beta chains from one sample sequenced in a study of blood T cell repertoires in COVID-19. The repertoire was sequenced with immunoSEQ multiplex PCR; TCRdb's copy has only in-frame clones and lacks some. The sample consists of a few hundred thousand clones, more than 85% of them appearing once. Sequenced material: peripheral blood. The origin of the receptors is a man aged 30 to 45 with acute or convalescent COVID-19.

The chain employs TRBV5-3 and TRBJ2-3; TRBD2 matches 16 bases. TRBV5-3 falls under the ORF class, with uncertain function. J lost 4 bases, V lost 3 bases, and 8 bases had no gene match. CDR3 size: 18 residues. CDR3 sequence reads: CARSWKGLAGGKSDTQYF. The CDR3, as DNA: TGTGCCAGAAGCTGGAAGGGACTAGCGGGAGGGAAGTCAGATACGCAGTATTTT.

The V and J genes are TRBV5-4 and TRBJ2-5; D might be TRBD1 (6 bases). This CDR3 is built from 15 residues. Trimming left V 4 bases short and J 5 bases short, with 18 bases between. CDR1 is SGHNT, CDR2 YYREEE, per germline (reference sequence). CDR3 residues: CASSPGTLPGETQYF. The CDR3 DNA reads as TGTGCCAGCAGCCCCGGGACACTCCCTGGGGAGACCCAGTACTTC.

The rearrangement links TRBV6-5 to TRBJ1-2; D gene unclear. Germline V lookup: CDR1 MNHEY, CDR2 SVGAGI. This CDR3 has 13 amino acids. The V gene lost 4 bases and the J gene lost 0 bases, with 6 bases spanning the gap. CDR3 nucleotide sequence: TGTGCCAGCAGTTTCCAGGCTAACTATGGCTACACCTTC. As protein: CASSFQANYGYTF.

V is TRBV28 and J is TRBJ1-6; 7 bases are shared with TRBD1. The length of the CDR3 is 15 residues. Germline V lookup: CDR1 MDHEN, CDR2 SYDVKM. The V and J ends lost 7 bases and 5 bases, in that order; junction bases with no gene match: 8. The DNA of the CDR3 is TGTGCCAGCATTCAGGGACAGTCTAATAATTCACCCCTCCACTTT. Protein product: CASIQGQSNNSPLHF.

The rearrangement joins TRBV6-5 to TRBJ2-7, with TRBD1 matching over 10 bases. The ends lost 6 bases at V and 1 base at J; junction bases unmatched: 6. From germline, CDR1 is MNHEY and CDR2 SVGAGI. This CDR3 region has 15 residues. CDR3 amino acids: CASSGQGDRSYEQYF. The CDR3 DNA reads as TGTGCCAGCAGCGGACAGGGGGACAGGTCCTACGAGCAGTACTTC.

About this clone itself: Other DNA sequences in the same sample also yield this CDR3. The chain is built from TRBV5-1 and TRBJ1-2, with 7 bases aligning to TRBD1. The CDR3 runs to 13 residues. Germline values: CDR1 SGHRS, CDR2 YFSETQ. With 1 base clipped from V and 5 bases from J, the junction kept 2 bases outside the gene matches. The CDR3: CASSLTGDYGYTF. CDR3 DNA sequence: TGCGCCAGCAGCTTGACAGGGGATTATGGCTACACCTTC.

The chain joins TRBV28 to TRBJ1-2; D unclear. Between the trimmed V and J ends, which lost 3 bases and 4 bases, there was a span of 6 bases. The CDR3 runs to 12 residues. Looked up from germline, CDR1 is MDHEN and CDR2 is SYDVKM. CDR3 coding DNA: TGTGCCAGCAGTTTCCGGTCCTATGGCTACACCTTC. Residues: CASSFRSYGYTF.

V gene TRBV5-3 combines with J gene TRBJ2-1; D is perhaps TRBD2 (5 bases). TRBV5-3 is identified as an open reading frame with a role that is uncertain. The CDR3 loop spans 17 amino acids. The V gene lost 6 bases and the J gene lost 3 bases, with 22 bases spanning the gap. CDR3 sequence reads: CARKTPPRGDDYNEQFF. Here the CDR3 DNA reads TGTGCCAGAAAAACCCCCCCCCGGGGAGATGACTACAATGAGCAGTTCTTC.

This chain links TRBV5-6 with TRBJ2-5; 8 bases align to TRBD1. Germline CDR1 SGHDT, CDR2 YYEEEE. V gave up 1 base and J gave up 2 bases; unmatched junction bases: 4. This CDR3 is 15 amino acids long. The CDR3 DNA reads as TGTGCCAGCAGCTTGAGGACAGGGCTTCAAGAGACCCAGTACTTC. Its translation: CASSLRTGLQETQYF. The full variable domain, its missing parts supplied by reference TRBV5-6 and TRBJ2-5, is DAGVTQSPTHLIKTRGQQVTLRCSPKSGHDTVSWYQQALGQGPQFIFQYYEEEERQRGNFPDRFSGHQFPNYSSELNVNALLLGDSALYLCASSLRTGLQETQYFGPGTRLLVL.

The V gene is TRBV28, the J gene TRBJ2-7; the match to TRBD1 covers 8 bases. The CDR3 is 12 amino acids. Trimming took 6 bases from V and 2 from J; bases not matched to a gene: 0. The germline gives CDR1 MDHEN, CDR2 SYDVKM. The DNA of the CDR3 is TGTGCCAGCAGCAGGGGGCCCTACGAGCAGTACTTC. Its protein product is CASSRGPYEQYF. Filled out from reference TRBV28 and TRBJ2-7, the complete variable domain reads DVKVTQSSRYLVKRTGEKVFLECVQDMDHENMFWYRQDPGLGLRLIYFSYDVKMKEKGDIPEGYSVSREKKERFSLILESASTNQTSMYLCASSRGPYEQYFGPGTRLTVT.